These T cell receptor beta chains were read from a single sample in a study of blood T cell repertoires in COVID-19. Sequencing used immunoSEQ multiplex PCR; TCRdb keeps in-frame clones, though not all of them. This repertoire shows more than 300,000 clones, roughly 90% found once; its top ten account for 3% to 5%. The specimen was PBMCs or T cells enriched from blood (not recorded which). All receptors come from a woman in her thirties who had been exposed to COVID-19. Both conserved end residues are part of each CDR3. D genes are given only for firm matches. Clone size appears in some rows only: once, few, many, or a class for an expanded clone.

j_gene | abundance | d_gene | v_gene | CDR3nt | CDR3aa
TRBJ2-3 | . | TRBD1 | TRBV18 | TGTGCCAGCTCACCGCGACAGGGTCTAAGCACAGATACGCAGTATTTT | CASSPRQGLSTDTQYF
TRBJ1-5 | . | . | TRBV6-2/TRBV6-3 | TGTGCCAGCAGTTACTCCCCGGGGGAGGAGAGGGGTCAGCCCCAGCATTTT | CASSYSPGEERGQPQHF
TRBJ2-7 | . | TRBD2 | TRBV4-3 | TGCGCCAGCAGCCAAGAGGGGGGGAATATCTACGAGCAGTACTTC | CASSQEGGNIYEQYF
TRBJ1-2 | . | TRBD1 | TRBV7-2 | TGTGCCAGCAGCTACCTACCGGGACAGGGCGACTATGGCTACACCTTC | CASSYLPGQGDYGYTF
TRBJ1-6 | . | . | TRBV18 | TGTGCCAGCTCCTCTAGGACACCGAATTCACCCCTCCACTTT | CASSSRTPNSPLHF
TRBJ1-6 | . | . | TRBV7-3 | TGTGCCAGCAGCCTACAGGGAGATAATTCACCCCTCCACTTT | CASSLQGDNSPLHF
TRBJ2-2 | . | TRBD2 | TRBV4-3 | TGCGCCAGCAGCCAAGATGGGGGTCGGGGGGGCCGAACCGGGGAGCTGTTTTTT | CASSQDGGRGGRTGELFF
TRBJ1-5 | . | . | TRBV7-9 | TGTGCCAGCGGGTGGGGAGGGCAGCCCCAGCATTTT | CASGWGGQPQHF
TRBJ2-7 | few | . | TRBV6-2/TRBV6-3 | TGTGCCAGCAGTTACGGTGCGGGCCAGGCGCCCTACGAGCAGTACTTC | CASSYGAGQAPYEQYF
TRBJ1-1 | . | TRBD1 | TRBV6-5 | TGTGCCAGCAGTTGGGACAGACGGCGGGCTTTCTTT | CASSWDRRRAFF
TRBJ2-6 | . | . | TRBV6-5 | TGTGCCAGCAGTCTCACTAGTAATGGGGCCAACGTCCTGACTTTC | CASSLTSNGANVLTF
TRBJ2-7 | . | . | TRBV10-3 | TGTGCCAACGGGGATGGGGATGGCTACGAGCAGTACTTC | CANGDGDGYEQYF
TRBJ1-5 | . | . | TRBV7-9 | TGTGCCAGCAGCTTAGAGGGAGGTGTCAATCAGCCCCAGCATTTT | CASSLEGGVNQPQHF
TRBJ2-7 | . | TRBD2 | TRBV5-5 | TGTGCCAGCAGCTTGGGGGGAGGGAGACTTTACGAGCAGTACTTC | CASSLGGGRLYEQYF
TRBJ1-1 | . | TRBD1 | TRBV5-1 | TGCGCCAGCAGCCCAAGACAGGGGGCGGCGAGCACTGAAGCTTTCTTT | CASSPRQGAASTEAFF
TRBJ1-2 | . | . | TRBV5-1 | TGCGCCAGCAGCTTGGCAGGGAACTATGGCTACACCTTC | CASSLAGNYGYTF
TRBJ2-3 | . | TRBD2 | TRBV2 | TGTGCCAGCAATCTTTTAGCGGGGGGCACTAGCACAGATACGCAGTATTTT | CASNLLAGGTSTDTQYF
TRBJ1-1 | . | . | TRBV5-1 | TGCGCCAGCAGCTACGGGGGAAGGTACACTGAAGCTTTCTTT | CASSYGGRYTEAFF
TRBJ2-1 | . | . | TRBV5-1 | TGCGCCAGCAGCTTGGGCCAGGGTCTGGATGAGCAGTTCTTC | CASSLGQGLDEQFF
TRBJ2-7 | . | TRBD1 | TRBV5-6 | TGTGCCAGCAGCTTTTCCGGGACAGGGGCCCCCTACGAGCAGTACTTC | CASSFSGTGAPYEQYF
TRBJ1-6 | . | TRBD1 | TRBV27 | TGTGCCAGCAGTTTACACCGGACAGGGGGATTGAATTCACCCCTCCACTTT | CASSLHRTGGLNSPLHF
TRBJ2-1 | . | TRBD2 | TRBV4-1 | TGCGCCAGCAGCCAACTAGCGGGGGGGCTTGATGAGCAGTTCTTC | CASSQLAGGLDEQFF
TRBJ1-1 | once | . | TRBV9 | TGTGCCAGCAGCGTATCTAACTTCGGGAACACTGAAGCTTTCTTT | CASSVSNFGNTEAFF
TRBJ2-7 | . | TRBD1 | TRBV14 | TGTGCCAGCAGCCCCTGGGGGGGACAGGGGGCCAACGAGCAGTACTTC | CASSPWGGQGANEQYF
TRBJ1-4 | . | . | TRBV7-7 | TGTGCCAGCAGCTTAGGGAGGGGTACTAATGAAAAACTGTTTTTT | CASSLGRGTNEKLFF
TRBJ1-6 | . | TRBD1 | TRBV2 | TGTGCCAGCAGTGGAGGGACAGGCGGTGGATGGGCCCTCCACTTT | CASSGGTGGGWALHF
TRBJ2-2 | . | . | TRBV7-2 | TGTGCCAGCCAGGATCTAGCGCCCGGGGAGCTGTTTTTT | CASQDLAPGELFF
TRBJ2-7 | . | . | TRBV9 | TGTGCCAGCAGCGTCGACTTATCGCGGGAGCAGTACTTC | CASSVDLSREQYF
TRBJ1-3 | . | . | TRBV7-9 | TGTGCCAGCAGCTTAGTAGTCGGGAACTCTGGAAACACCATATATTTT | CASSLVVGNSGNTIYF
TRBJ1-1 | . | TRBD1 | TRBV10-3 | TGTGCCATCAGTGGGACAGGAGGAGCTTTCTTT | CAISGTGGAFF
TRBJ1-1 | . | . | TRBV20-1 | TGCAGTGCTAGTCGGCGCGAGCGGGCTTTCTTT | CSASRRERAFF
TRBJ1-2 | . | TRBD1 | TRBV7-2 | TGTGCCAGCAGCTTAGCGTATGGGACAGGGAGTTTCTACACCTTC | CASSLAYGTGSFYTF
TRBJ2-7 | once | TRBD1 | TRBV29-1 | TGCAGCGTTGGGGACAGGGGGCGGTACGAGCAGTACTTC | CSVGDRGRYEQYF
TRBJ2-2 | . | . | TRBV7-2 | TGTGCCAGCAGCTTAGCGTATTGGTTTCGGGGGAACACCGGGGAGCTGTTTTTT | CASSLAYWFRGNTGELFF
TRBJ2-7 | few | . | TRBV11-2 | TGTGCCAGCAGCTTAGTTGCGGGAAGCTCCTACGAGCAGTACTTC | CASSLVAGSSYEQYF
TRBJ2-7 | . | . | TRBV5-6 | TGTGCCAGCAGCCCCTTCTCTAAAAACTACGAGCAGTACTTC | CASSPFSKNYEQYF
TRBJ1-1 | . | . | TRBV19 | TGTGCCAGTAGTATTGCAGGGCGGTCGAACACTGAAGCTTTCTTT | CASSIAGRSNTEAFF
TRBJ2-7 | . | . | TRBV6-1 | TGTGCCAGCAGTGAATACAACAGGGATGCTTACGAGCAGTACTTC | CASSEYNRDAYEQYF
TRBJ1-5 | . | . | TRBV4-1 | TGCGCCAGCAGCCAAGGTAGAGGATACAATCAGCCCCAGCATTTT | CASSQGRGYNQPQHF
TRBJ1-2 | . | TRBD1 | TRBV4-2 | TGTGCCAGCAGCCAAGGTCGGACAGGGGACCATGGCTACACCTTC | CASSQGRTGDHGYTF